These 26 T cell receptor beta chains originate from one sample sequenced in a study of T cells in Graves' hyperthyroidism and ophthalmopathy. Researchers took RNA transcripts and amplified the TCR beta CDR3 regions from them. The HTBI primer set drove a first-round RT-PCR of the TCR CDR3. Each CDR3 protein is one row after TCRdb ran MiXCR on the multiplex PCR reads. The sample shows a few hundred thousand distinct CDR3 sequences, over 35% of them seen only once. The sample consisted of peripheral blood or thyroid tissue (not recorded which). The receptors were sampled from an adult woman with Graves' disease, either hyperthyroidism or ophthalmopathy (not recorded which).

This clonotype has a handful of counts. The chain has TRBV28 and TRBJ1-5; D remains unclear. V lost 3 bases to trimming and J lost 0 bases, with 6 bases between them. The CDR3 is made up of 14 amino acids. The germline CDR1 and CDR2 sequences are MDHEN and SYDVKM. CDR3 DNA: TGTGCCAGCAGTTTGGGAAATAGCAATCAGCCCCAGCATTTT. Residues: CASSLGNSNQPQHF.

J is TRBJ2-1 and V is TRBV19; D call uncertain. Germline lookup yields CDR1 LNHDA and CDR2 SQIVND (reference sequence). The length of the CDR3 is 13 residues. V was clipped by 4 bases and J by 7 bases, with 11 bases between them. CDR3 DNA sequence: TGTGCCAGTAGTAGGCGGAAAGGGAATGAGCAGTTCTTC. It encodes CASSRRKGNEQFF.

The chain is built from TRBV15 and TRBJ1-5; no firm D call. Trimming took 6 bases from V and 4 from J, leaving 7 bases between them. Germline assignment: CDR1 LNHNV and CDR2 YYDKDF (reference sequence). CDR3 length: 12 residues. CDR3 nucleotides: TGTGCCACCAGTCAATGGAATCAGCCCCAGCATTTT. This gives the protein CATSQWNQPQHF.

The chain recombines TRBV6-2 or TRBV6-3 with TRBJ2-2; a possible D gene is TRBD2 (6 bases). CDR3 length equals 16 residues. V was shortened by 2 bases and J by 5 bases, with 15 bases between the two germline ends. Germline values: CDR1 MNHEY, CDR2 SVGEGT. CDR3 region: CASSYRTGVRTGELFF. The CDR3 nucleotides read TGTGCCAGCAGTTACAGGACGGGAGTGCGGACCGGGGAGCTGTTTTTT.

The chain combines TRBV2 with TRBJ1-2, with 8 positions matching TRBD1. The V segment lost 6 bases and the J segment 7 bases; nucleotides outside the gene matches: 10. CDR3 length: 14 residues. CDR1 and CDR2 (germline): SNHLY, FYNNEI. DNA of the CDR3: TGTGCCAGCAGCACCCCAGGGGGCGCCGGTGGCTACACCTTC. Its translation: CASSTPGGAGGYTF.

This clonotype appeared many times. The chain carries TRBV29-1 and TRBJ1-1; possibly TRBD1 for D (6 bases). V was cut by 4 bases and J by 1 base, with 16 bases left in between. Per the germline V gene, CDR1 is SQVTM and CDR2 is ANQGSEA. The CDR3 is 15 residues long. The CDR3 loop reads CSVGVSGARNTEAFF. As DNA, the CDR3 is TGCAGCGTTGGAGTTTCGGGGGCCCGGAACACTGAAGCTTTCTTT.

The chain links TRBV19 to TRBJ1-5, with no clear D. Per germline, CDR1 LNHDA and CDR2 SQIVND (reference sequence). The ends were cut back, 9 bases at V and 1 base at J, with 16 bases in the middle. The CDR3 length is 15 residues. CDR3 region: CASNIQLASNQPQHF. The DNA of the CDR3 is TGTGCCAGCAATATACAGCTGGCAAGCAATCAGCCCCAGCATTTT.

The chain uses TRBV29-1 and TRBJ1-6, with TRBD1 identical over 9 bases. This CDR3 region has 12 residues. V lost 5 bases, J lost 8 bases, and 1 base stayed unmatched. Germline-derived CDR1 and CDR2 are SQVTM and ANQGSEA. The CDR3 bases are TGCAGCGTTTGGACAGGGGATTCACCCCTCCACTTT. Amino acids: CSVWTGDSPLHF.

Ten or more counts support this clonotype. V gene TRBV5-1 combines with J gene TRBJ2-7; 12 bases are shared with TRBD2. With V trimmed by 1 base and J by 5 bases, 7 bases remained unmatched. The CDR3 is made up of 16 amino acids. Germline V lookup: CDR1 SGHRS, CDR2 YFSETQ. This chain's CDR3 is CASSLLSSGRDDEQYF. DNA for the CDR3: TGCGCCAGCAGCTTGTTGTCTAGCGGGAGGGATGACGAGCAGTACTTC.

The chain is built from TRBV2 and TRBJ2-7; no reliable D call. V was clipped by 8 bases and J by 0 bases, with 8 bases between them. From germline, CDR1 is SNHLY and CDR2 FYNNEI. The CDR3 totals 12 residues. This CDR3 is CASGVYSYEQYF. The CDR3 nucleotides read TGTGCCAGCGGGGTTTACTCCTACGAGCAGTACTTC.

The table lists this clonotype with a count of one. The rearrangement joins TRBV15 to TRBJ2-5; D is perhaps TRBD1 (7 bases). Per germline, CDR1 LNHNV and CDR2 YYDKDF (reference sequence). The ends were cut back, 0 bases at V and 2 bases at J, with 10 bases in the middle. CDR3 length: 15 amino acids. CDR3: CATSREAGGQETQYF. For the CDR3, the DNA is TGTGCCACCAGCAGAGAGGCAGGGGGGCAAGAGACCCAGTACTTC.

This clonotype was observed a handful of times. The CDR3 here is CSVERSLGAFF. The CDR3 bases are TGCAGCGTTGAACGAAGCTTGGGGGCTTTCTTT. The chain uses TRBV29-1 and TRBJ1-1; D unclear. CDR3 length equals 11 residues. Trimming stripped 2 bases from V and 11 bases from J, with 12 bases between. Germline V lookup: CDR1 SQVTM, CDR2 ANQGSEA.

This clonotype was counted many times. V gene TRBV6-6 combines with J gene TRBJ1-1; a possible D gene is TRBD1 (5 bases). V was cut by 7 bases and J by 1 base, with 10 bases left in between. The germline V gene has CDR1 MNHNY and CDR2 SVGAGI (reference sequence). The CDR3 is 13 amino acids. CDR3 loop: CASTATGNTEAFF. In nucleotides, the CDR3 is TGTGCCAGCACCGCCACAGGGAACACTGAAGCTTTCTTT.

The table lists this clonotype with many counts. The chain couples TRBV9 to TRBJ2-7; perhaps TRBD2 as D (5 bases). Germline V gene lookup returns CDR1 SGDLS and CDR2 YYNGEE. This CDR3 contains 13 residues. Trimming pared 3 bases from V and 7 bases from J, leaving 14 bases between. Here the CDR3 reads CASSGTPGGEQYF. In DNA form, the CDR3 reads TGTGCCAGCAGCGGGACTCCCGGTGGTGAGCAGTACTTC.

The genes are TRBV2 and TRBJ2-7; D gene unclear. The CDR3 length is 15 residues. Germline V CDR1 and CDR2: SNHLY, FYNNEI. V was shortened by 5 bases and J by 6 bases, with 20 bases between the two germline ends. The CDR3 bases are TGTGCCAGCAGTAATCCACCAGTCAGCCCGAGCGAGCAGTACTTC. Translation gives CASSNPPVSPSEQYF.

The chain couples TRBV10-2 to TRBJ2-1; 13 bases are shared with TRBD2. The CDR3 runs 16 residues. Trimming took 6 bases from V and 13 from J; bases not matched to a gene: 15. Germline-derived CDR1 and CDR2 are WSHSY and SAAADI. The CDR3 DNA reads TGCGCCAGCAGCGACGGTCCGGGACTAGCGGGAAGTCATCAGTTCTTC. The encoded protein is CASSDGPGLAGSHQFF.

The V gene is TRBV5-1, the J gene TRBJ1-2; 10 bases align to TRBD1. This CDR3 contains 13 residues. Germline lookup yields CDR1 SGHRS and CDR2 YFSETQ. With V trimmed by 3 bases and J by 8 bases, 4 bases remained unmatched. The CDR3 region has the DNA TGCGCCAGCAGCTCGAGGGACAGGGGCGGCTACACCTTC. It is translated as CASSSRDRGGYTF.

This clonotype showed up just a few times. The chain combines TRBV6-1 with TRBJ1-2; D possibly corresponds to TRBD1 (5 bases). Looked up from germline, CDR1 is MNHNS and CDR2 is SASEGT. The CDR3 covers 16 residues. Trimming pared 5 bases from V and 4 bases from J, leaving 20 bases between. In DNA form, the CDR3 reads TGTGCCAGCAGTAGGACATCGACTTTCGACGGCTATGGCTACACCTTC. It encodes CASSRTSTFDGYGYTF.

This clonotype was detected ten times or more. The V and J genes are TRBV20-1 and TRBJ1-2; D is unclear. The CDR3 loop spans 15 amino acids. The germline V gene encodes CDR1 DFQATT and CDR2 SNEGSKA (reference sequence). Trimming left V 0 bases short and J 4 bases short, with 15 bases between. The CDR3 reads CSAREADQTIYGYTF. CDR3 DNA: TGCAGTGCTAGAGAGGCAGACCAAACGATCTATGGCTACACCTTC.

This clonotype was recorded at least ten times. This chain uses TRBV10-3 with TRBJ2-5; no clear D gene. Deletions cut 3 bases from V and 3 bases from J, with 11 bases between. From germline, CDR1 is ENHRY and CDR2 SYGVKD. This CDR3 comprises 14 residues. CDR3 coding DNA: TGTGCCATCAGTGAAGGGCAGGACGAAGAGACCCAGTACTTC. This translates into CAISEGQDEETQYF.

The J gene is TRBJ2-3, the V gene TRBV7-3; 13 bases map to TRBD2. The CDR3 covers 20 residues. The germline CDR1 and CDR2 sequences are SGHTA and FQGTGA. J was trimmed by 3 bases and V by 6 bases; bases with no gene match: 18. The CDR3 loop reads CASSRLPAGLAGSGTDTQYF. CDR3 coding DNA: TGTGCCAGCAGTCGCCTCCCTGCGGGACTAGCGGGATCCGGGACAGATACGCAGTATTTT.

The chain combines TRBV29-1 with TRBJ2-6; maybe TRBD1 (5 bases). Germline assignment: CDR1 SQVTM and CDR2 ANQGSEA. The CDR3 consists of 15 residues. Trimming stripped 4 bases from V and 2 bases from J, with 12 bases between. The CDR3 loop is CSVGPAGTGANVLTF. In DNA form, the CDR3 reads TGCAGCGTTGGTCCGGCAGGGACTGGGGCCAACGTCCTGACTTTC.

This clonotype occurred many times. V usage is TRBV12-3 or TRBV12-4 and J usage is TRBJ1-2, with D perhaps TRBD1 (5 bases). V was pared by 5 bases and J by 5 bases, with 15 bases between. This CDR3 spans 14 amino acids. CDR3 loop: CASSTPGTEYGYTF. CDR3 nucleotides: TGTGCCAGCAGTACCCCCGGGACCGAGTATGGCTACACCTTC.

This clonotype was counted ten times or more. The chain links TRBV2 to TRBJ2-7, with TRBD1 matching over 9 bases. Germline V gene data show CDR1 as SNHLY and CDR2 as FYNNEI. This CDR3 comprises 13 residues. V lost 6 bases and J lost 5; bases outside the gene matches: 5. CDR3 DNA sequence: TGTGCCAGCAGACCGGACAGGGGCAACGAGCAGTACTTC. Protein: CASRPDRGNEQYF.

The chain carries TRBV6-4 and TRBJ2-6; no definite D call. The V end lost 2 bases, the J end lost 12 bases, and 8 bases lay between the germline ends. Germline lookup yields CDR1 MRHNA and CDR2 SNTAGT. The CDR3 is 12 residues long. This CDR3 is CASSDAKGVLTF. CDR3 nucleotide sequence: TGTGCCAGCAGTGACGCGAAGGGCGTCCTGACTTTC.

The sample holds many counts of this clonotype. This chain connects TRBV7-8 to TRBJ2-7; 8 bases agree with TRBD2. V dropped 1 base and J dropped 4; count of bases not matched to a gene: 12. CDR3 length: 17 residues. Germline CDR1 and CDR2: SGHVS and FQNEAQ. The CDR3 DNA reads TGTGCCAGCAGCTTAGACCGGGAAAGGACTAGCTGGTACGAGCAGTACTTC. Translating it yields CASSLDRERTSWYEQYF.